This T cell receptor beta chain stems from a study of shared clonotypes between healthy human individuals. TCRdb's copy holds only in-frame clones and misses some; the assay was immunoSEQ multiplex PCR. The sample includes 450,000 to 500,000 clones, about 80% of them seen just once. This clone was recorded only once. Its antigen is undetermined. The length of the CDR3 is 14 residues. Per the germline V gene, CDR1 is SGHTA and CDR2 is FQGNSA. V shed 3 bases and J 6 bases; nucleotides not matched to a gene: 5. Points from the study as a whole: Sequencing depth was predicted to influence how clonotypes are shared among donors.

The clonotype comes from a woman aged 35 to 49 in good health. Some clones in this sample may be carry-over from other donors' samples. V usage is TRBV7-2 and J usage is TRBJ2-3, with TRBD2 identical over 8 bases. Specimen: PBMCs. CDR3 DNA sequence: TGTGCCAGCAGCTTTTTAGGGACTAGGGATACGCAGTATTTT. Translating it yields CASSFLGTRDTQYF. The full variable domain, its missing parts supplied by reference TRBV7-2 and TRBJ2-3, is GAGVSQSPSNKVTEKGKDVELRCDPISGHTALYWYRQSLGQGLEFLIYFQGNSAPDKSGLPSDRFSAERTGGSVSTLTIQRTQQEDSAVYLCASSFLGTRDTQYFGPGTRLTVL.